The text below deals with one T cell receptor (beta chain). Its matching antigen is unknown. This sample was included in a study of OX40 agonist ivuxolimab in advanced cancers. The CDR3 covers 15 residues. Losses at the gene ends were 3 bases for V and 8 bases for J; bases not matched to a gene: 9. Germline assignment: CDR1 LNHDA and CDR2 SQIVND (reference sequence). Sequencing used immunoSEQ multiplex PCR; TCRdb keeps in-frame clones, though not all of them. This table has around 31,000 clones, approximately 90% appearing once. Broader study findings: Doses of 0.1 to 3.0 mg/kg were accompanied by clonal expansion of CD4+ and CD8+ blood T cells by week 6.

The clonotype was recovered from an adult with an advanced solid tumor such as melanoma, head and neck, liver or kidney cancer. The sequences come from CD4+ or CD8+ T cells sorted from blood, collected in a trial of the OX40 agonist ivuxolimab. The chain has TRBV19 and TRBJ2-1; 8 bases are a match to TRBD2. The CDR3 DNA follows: TGTGCCAGTAGTATGAGCAGCGGGAGTAGGTATGAGCAGTTCTTC. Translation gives CASSMSSGSRYEQFF. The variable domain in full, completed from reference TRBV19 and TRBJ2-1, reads DGGITQSPKYLFRKEGQNVTLSCEQNLNHDAMYWYRQDPGQGLRLIYYSQIVNDFQKGDIAEGYSVSREKKESFPLTVTSAQKNPTAFYLCASSMSSGSRYEQFFGPGTRLTVL.